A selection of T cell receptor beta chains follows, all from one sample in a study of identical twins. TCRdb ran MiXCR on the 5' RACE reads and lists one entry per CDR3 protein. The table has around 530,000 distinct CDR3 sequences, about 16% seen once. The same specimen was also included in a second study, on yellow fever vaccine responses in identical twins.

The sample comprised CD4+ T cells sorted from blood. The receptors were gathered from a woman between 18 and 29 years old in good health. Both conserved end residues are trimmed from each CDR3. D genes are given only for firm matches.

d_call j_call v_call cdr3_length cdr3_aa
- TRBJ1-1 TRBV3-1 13 ASSQDNGRPTEAF
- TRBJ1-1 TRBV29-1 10 SVEIPPVEAF
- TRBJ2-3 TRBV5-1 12 ASSLGTGIDTQY
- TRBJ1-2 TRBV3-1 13 ASSQDPRTAYGYT
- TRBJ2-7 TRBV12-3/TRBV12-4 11 ASKGGGTYEQY
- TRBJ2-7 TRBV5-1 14 ASSINTGTRPYEQY
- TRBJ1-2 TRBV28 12 ASSLLDKRYGYT
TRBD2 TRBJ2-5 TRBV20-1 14 SASGDSGGDQETQY
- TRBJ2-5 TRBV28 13 ASSSQGRPGRTQY
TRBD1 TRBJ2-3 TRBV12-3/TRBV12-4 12 ASGQWTGGDTQY
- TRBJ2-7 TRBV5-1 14 ASSLAGERVDYEQY
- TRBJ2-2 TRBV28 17 ASNPVRSVTASNTGELF
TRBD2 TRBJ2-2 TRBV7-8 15 ASSLVAGGPWTGELF
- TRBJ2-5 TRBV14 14 ASSQGGTANQETQY
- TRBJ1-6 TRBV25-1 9 ASRGDSPLH
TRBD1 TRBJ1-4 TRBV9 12 ASSVEGALGKLF
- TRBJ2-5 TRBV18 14 ASSPRAASVQETQY
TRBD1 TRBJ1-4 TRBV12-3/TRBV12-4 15 ASSNGQGSGTNEKLF
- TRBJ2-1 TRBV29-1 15 SVETRYNRGPGNEQF
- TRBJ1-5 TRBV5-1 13 ASSLTGTSNQPQH
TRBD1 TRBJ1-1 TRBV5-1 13 ASSPRQGAGTEAF
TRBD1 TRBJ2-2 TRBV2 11 ASSGTVDGELF
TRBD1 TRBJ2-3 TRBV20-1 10 SAREGAGTQY
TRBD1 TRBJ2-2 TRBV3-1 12 ASSRDRSTGELF
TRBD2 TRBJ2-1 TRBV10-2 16 ASSVYGTSGSDYNEQF
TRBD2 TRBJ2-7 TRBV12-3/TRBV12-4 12 ASSLALAIDEQY
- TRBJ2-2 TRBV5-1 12 ASSLTGNNGELF
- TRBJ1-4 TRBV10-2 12 ATRLGWANEKLF
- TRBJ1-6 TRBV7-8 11 ASSPSRNSPLH
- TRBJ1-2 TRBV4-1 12 ASSPQETNYGYT
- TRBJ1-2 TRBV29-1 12 SVGVARANYGYT
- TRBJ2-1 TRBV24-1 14 ATSDPSPTTNNEQF
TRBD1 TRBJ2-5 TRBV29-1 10 SFDRGQETQY
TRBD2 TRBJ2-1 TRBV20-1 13 SARALAGGYNEQF
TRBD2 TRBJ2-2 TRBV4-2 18 ASSQEEPSSGMSSTGELF
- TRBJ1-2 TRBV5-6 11 ASSSGGEFGYT
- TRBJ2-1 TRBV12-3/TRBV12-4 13 ASSIAGASYNEQF
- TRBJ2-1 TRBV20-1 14 SAKLARPDSYNEQF
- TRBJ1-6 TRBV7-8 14 ASSLEGQGVSSPLH
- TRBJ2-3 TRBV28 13 ASSPWTVSTDTQY
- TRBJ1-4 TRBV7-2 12 ASSVGQINEKLF
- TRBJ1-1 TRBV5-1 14 ASSLGGGDMNTEAF
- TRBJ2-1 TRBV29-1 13 SVALADIPYNEQF
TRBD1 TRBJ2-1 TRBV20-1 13 SAIRMGQFYNEQF
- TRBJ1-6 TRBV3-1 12 ASSQLTDNSPLH
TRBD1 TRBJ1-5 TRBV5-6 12 ASSPGGSGQPQH
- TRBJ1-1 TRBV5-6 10 ASSLAGGPIV
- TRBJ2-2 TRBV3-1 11 ASSHLSTGELF
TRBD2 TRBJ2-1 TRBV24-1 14 ATSDFPSGMYNEQF
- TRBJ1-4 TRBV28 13 ASSFRRGGVEKLF
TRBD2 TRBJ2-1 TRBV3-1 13 ASSGGLAGGNEQF
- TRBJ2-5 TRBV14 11 ASSQAAWETQY
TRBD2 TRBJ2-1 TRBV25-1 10 ASSEASGAQF
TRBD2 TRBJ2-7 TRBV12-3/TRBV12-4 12 ASSLGLAFNEQY
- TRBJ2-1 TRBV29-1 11 SADLRIYNEQF